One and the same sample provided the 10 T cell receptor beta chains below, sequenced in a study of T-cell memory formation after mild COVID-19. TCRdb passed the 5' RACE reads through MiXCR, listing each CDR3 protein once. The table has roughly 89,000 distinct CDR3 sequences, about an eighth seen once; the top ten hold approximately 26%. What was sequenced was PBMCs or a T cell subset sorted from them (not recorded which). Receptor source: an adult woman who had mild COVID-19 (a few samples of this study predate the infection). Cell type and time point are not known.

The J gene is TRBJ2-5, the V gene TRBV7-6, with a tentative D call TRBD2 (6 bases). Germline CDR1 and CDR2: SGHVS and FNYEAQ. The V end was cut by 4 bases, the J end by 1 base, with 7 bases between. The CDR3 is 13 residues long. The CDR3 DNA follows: TGTGCCAGCAGCTGGGGACTCCAAGAGACCCAGTACTTC. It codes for CASSWGLQETQYF.

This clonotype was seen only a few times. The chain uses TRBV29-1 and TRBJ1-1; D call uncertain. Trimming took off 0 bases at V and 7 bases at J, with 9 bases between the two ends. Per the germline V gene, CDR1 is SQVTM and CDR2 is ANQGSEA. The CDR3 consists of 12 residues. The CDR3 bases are TGCAGCGTTGAAGAGGAAGAGATTGAAGCTTTCTTT. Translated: CSVEEEEIEAFF.

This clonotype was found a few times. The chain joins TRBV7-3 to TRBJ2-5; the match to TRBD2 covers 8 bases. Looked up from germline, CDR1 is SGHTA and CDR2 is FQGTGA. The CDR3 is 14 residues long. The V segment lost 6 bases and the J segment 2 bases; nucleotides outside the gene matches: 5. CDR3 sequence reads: CASSNSGTQETQYF. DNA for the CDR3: TGTGCCAGCAGTAATAGCGGGACTCAAGAGACCCAGTACTTC.

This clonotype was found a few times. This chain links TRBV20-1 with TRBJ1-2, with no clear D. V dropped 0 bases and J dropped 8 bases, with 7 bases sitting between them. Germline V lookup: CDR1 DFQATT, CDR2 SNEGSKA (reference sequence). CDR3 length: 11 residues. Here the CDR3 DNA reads TGCAGTGCTAGAGATCCTCCGGGCTACACCTTC. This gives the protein CSARDPPGYTF.

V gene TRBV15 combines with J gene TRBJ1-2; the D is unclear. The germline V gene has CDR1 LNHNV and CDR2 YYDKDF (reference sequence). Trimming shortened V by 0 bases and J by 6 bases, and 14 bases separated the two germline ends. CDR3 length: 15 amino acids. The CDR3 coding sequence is TGTGCCACCAGCAGAGAAAGGTTCAACGCGGATGGCTACACCTTC. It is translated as CATSRERFNADGYTF.

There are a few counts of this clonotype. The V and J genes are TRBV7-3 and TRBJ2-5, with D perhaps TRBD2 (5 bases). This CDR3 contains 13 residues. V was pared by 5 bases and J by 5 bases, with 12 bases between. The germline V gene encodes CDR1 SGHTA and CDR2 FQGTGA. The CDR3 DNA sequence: TGTGCCAGCAGCCCTACTAGTAGGGAGACCCAGTACTTC. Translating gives CASSPTSRETQYF.

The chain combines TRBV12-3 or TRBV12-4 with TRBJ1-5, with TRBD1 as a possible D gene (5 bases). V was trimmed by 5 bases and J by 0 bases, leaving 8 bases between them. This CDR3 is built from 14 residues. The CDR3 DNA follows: TGTGCCAGCAGTCAGGGACTTAGCAATCAGCCCCAGCATTTT. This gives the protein CASSQGLSNQPQHF.

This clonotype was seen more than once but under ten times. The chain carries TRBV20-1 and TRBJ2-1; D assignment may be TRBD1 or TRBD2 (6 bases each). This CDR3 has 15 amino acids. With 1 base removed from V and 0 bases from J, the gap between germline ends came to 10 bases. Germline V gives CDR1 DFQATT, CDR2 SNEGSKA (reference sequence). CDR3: CSARARGHSYNEQFF. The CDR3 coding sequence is TGCAGTGCTAGAGCTCGGGGGCACTCCTACAATGAGCAGTTCTTC.

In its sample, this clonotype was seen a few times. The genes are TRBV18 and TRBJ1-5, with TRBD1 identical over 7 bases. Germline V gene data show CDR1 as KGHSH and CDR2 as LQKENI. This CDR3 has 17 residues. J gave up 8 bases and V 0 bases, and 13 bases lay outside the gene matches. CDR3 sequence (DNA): TGTGCCAGCTCACCACCAAGTCAGACAGGGCTTATCGAGCCCCAGCATTTT. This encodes CASSPPSQTGLIEPQHF.

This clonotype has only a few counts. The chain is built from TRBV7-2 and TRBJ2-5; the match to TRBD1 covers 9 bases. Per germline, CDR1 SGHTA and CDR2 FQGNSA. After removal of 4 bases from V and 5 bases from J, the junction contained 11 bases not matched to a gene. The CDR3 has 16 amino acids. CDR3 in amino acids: CASSSPGQGLKETQYF. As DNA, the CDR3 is TGTGCCAGCAGCTCTCCGGGACAGGGTTTAAAGGAGACCCAGTACTTC.